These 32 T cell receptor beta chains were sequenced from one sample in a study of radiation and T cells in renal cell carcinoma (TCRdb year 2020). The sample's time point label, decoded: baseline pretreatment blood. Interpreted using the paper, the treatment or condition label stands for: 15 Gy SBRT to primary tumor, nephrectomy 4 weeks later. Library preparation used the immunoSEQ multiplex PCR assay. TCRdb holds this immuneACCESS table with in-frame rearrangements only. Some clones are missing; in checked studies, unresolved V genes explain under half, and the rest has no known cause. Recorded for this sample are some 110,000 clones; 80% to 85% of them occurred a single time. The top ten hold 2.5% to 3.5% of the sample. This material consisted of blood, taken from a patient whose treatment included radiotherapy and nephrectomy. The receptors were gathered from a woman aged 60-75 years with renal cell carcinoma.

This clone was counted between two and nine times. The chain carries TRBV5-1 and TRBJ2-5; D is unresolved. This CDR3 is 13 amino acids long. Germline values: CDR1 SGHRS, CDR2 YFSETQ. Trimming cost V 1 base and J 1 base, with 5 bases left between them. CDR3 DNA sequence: TGCGCCAGCAGCTTGTTCCCCCAAGAGACCCAGTACTTC. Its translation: CASSLFPQETQYF.

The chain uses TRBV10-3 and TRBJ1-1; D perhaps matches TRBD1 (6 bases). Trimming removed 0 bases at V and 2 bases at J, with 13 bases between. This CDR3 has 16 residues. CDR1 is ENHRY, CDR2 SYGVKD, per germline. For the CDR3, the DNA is TGTGCCATCAGTGAGTCGCCCAGGGGACTAAACACTGAAGCTTTCTTT. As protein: CAISESPRGLNTEAFF.

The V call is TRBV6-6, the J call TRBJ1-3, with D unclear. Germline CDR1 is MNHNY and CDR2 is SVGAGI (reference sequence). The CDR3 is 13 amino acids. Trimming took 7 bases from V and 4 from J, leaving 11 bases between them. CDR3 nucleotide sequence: TGTGCCAGCAACCCCCCGGGGGGAAACACCATATATTTT. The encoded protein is CASNPPGGNTIYF.

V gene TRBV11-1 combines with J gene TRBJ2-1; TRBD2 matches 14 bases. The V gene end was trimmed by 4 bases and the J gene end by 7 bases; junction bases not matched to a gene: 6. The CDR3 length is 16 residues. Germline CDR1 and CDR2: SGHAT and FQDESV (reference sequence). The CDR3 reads CASSSSGTSGRNEQFF. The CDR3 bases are TGTGCCAGCAGCTCTTCCGGGACTAGCGGGAGAAATGAGCAGTTCTTC.

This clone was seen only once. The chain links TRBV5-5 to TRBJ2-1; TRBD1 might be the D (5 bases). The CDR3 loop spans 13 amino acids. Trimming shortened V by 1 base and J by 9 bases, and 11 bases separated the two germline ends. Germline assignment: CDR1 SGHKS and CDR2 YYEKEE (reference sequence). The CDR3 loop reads CASSLYQTAEQFF. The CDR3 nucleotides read TGTGCCAGCAGCTTGTATCAGACAGCTGAGCAGTTCTTC.

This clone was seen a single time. CDR3 nucleotides: TGTGCCAGCAGTTTTCGGCAGGGGCTAGCCAACGTCCTGACTTTC. Residues: CASSFRQGLANVLTF. This rearrangement joins TRBV28 to TRBJ2-6; D possibly corresponds to TRBD1 (6 bases). With 3 bases removed from V and 7 bases from J, the gap between germline ends came to 13 bases. Germline CDR1 MDHEN, CDR2 SYDVKM. The CDR3 contains 15 residues.

The CDR3 region has the DNA TGTGCCAGCAGTGCGAGGAGTGGGGAGACCCAGTACTTC. It translates to CASSARSGETQYF. The rearrangement links TRBV6-4 to TRBJ2-5; D is ambiguous. The CDR3 is made up of 13 amino acids. Germline V gene data show CDR1 as MRHNA and CDR2 as SNTAGT. The V end was cut by 4 bases, the J end by 5 bases, with 11 bases between.

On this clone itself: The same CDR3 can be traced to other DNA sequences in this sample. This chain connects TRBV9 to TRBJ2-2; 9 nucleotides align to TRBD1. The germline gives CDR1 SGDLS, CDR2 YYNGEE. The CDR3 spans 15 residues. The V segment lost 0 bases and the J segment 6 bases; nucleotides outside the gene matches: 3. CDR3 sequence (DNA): TGTGCCAGCAGCGTAGGGGGACAGGGTGCCGGGGAGCTGTTTTTT. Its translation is CASSVGGQGAGELFF.

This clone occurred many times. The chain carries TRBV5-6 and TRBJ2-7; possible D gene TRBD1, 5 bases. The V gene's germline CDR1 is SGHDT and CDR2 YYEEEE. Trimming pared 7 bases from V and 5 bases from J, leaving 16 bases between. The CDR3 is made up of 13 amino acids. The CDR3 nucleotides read TGTGCCAGCTCCTACCTGGACAACGACGAGCAGTACTTC. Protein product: CASSYLDNDEQYF.

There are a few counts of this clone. CDR3 in amino acids: CSVLTAPGGTEAFF. For the CDR3, the DNA is TGCAGCGTACTAACAGCGCCAGGGGGCACTGAAGCTTTCTTT. The chain is built from TRBV29-1 and TRBJ1-1, with 7 bases identical to TRBD1. This CDR3 comprises 14 residues. The V gene end was trimmed by 6 bases and the J gene end by 4 bases; junction bases not matched to a gene: 11. Germline CDR1 reads SQVTM; CDR2 reads ANQGSEA. Variable domain in full (rest from reference TRBV29-1 and TRBJ1-1): SAVISQKPSRDICQRGTSLTIQCQVDSQVTMMFWYRQQPGQSLTLIATANQGSEATYESGFVIDKFPISRPNLTFSTLTVSNMSPEDSSIYLCSVLTAPGGTEAFFGQGTRLTVV.

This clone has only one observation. The CDR3 here is CAIRITGGPNYNEQFF. DNA of the CDR3: TGTGCCATCAGGATTACAGGGGGCCCTAACTACAATGAGCAGTTCTTC. The V gene is TRBV10-3, the J gene TRBJ2-1, with TRBD1 matching over 9 bases. V lost 6 bases, J lost 3 bases, and 9 bases stayed unmatched. Germline lookup yields CDR1 ENHRY and CDR2 SYGVKD. This CDR3 has 16 amino acids.

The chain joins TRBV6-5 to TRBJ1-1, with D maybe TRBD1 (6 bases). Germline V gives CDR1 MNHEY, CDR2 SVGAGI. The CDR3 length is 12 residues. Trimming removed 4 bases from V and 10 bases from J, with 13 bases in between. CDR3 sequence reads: CASSSGGGGAFF. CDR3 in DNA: TGTGCCAGCAGTTCAGGTGGAGGGGGAGCTTTCTTT.

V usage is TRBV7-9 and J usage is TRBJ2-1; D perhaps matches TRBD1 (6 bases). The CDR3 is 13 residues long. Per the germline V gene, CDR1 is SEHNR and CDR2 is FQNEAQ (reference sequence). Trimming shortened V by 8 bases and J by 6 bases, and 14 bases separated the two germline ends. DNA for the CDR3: TGTGCCAGCCTGGGGGCTAACTTCAATGAGCAGTTCTTC. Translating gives CASLGANFNEQFF. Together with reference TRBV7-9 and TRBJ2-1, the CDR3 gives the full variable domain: DTGVSQNPRHKITKRGQNVTFRCDPISEHNRLYWYRQTLGQGPEFLTYFQNEAQLEKSRLLSDRFSAERPKGSFSTLEIQRTEQGDSAMYLCASLGANFNEQFFGPGTRLTVL.

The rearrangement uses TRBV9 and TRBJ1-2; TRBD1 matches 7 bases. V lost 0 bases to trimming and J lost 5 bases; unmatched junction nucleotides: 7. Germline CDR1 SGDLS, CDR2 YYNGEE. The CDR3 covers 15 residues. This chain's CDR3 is CASSVEPGTAYGYTF. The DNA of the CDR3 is TGTGCCAGCAGCGTAGAACCAGGGACAGCATATGGCTACACCTTC.

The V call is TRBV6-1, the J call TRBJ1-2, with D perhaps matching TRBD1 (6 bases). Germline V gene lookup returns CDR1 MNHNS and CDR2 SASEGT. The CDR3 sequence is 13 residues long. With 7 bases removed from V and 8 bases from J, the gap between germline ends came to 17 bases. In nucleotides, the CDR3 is TGTGCCAGCACCCTGAGGGGGGGAGGAGGCTACACCTTC. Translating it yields CASTLRGGGGYTF.

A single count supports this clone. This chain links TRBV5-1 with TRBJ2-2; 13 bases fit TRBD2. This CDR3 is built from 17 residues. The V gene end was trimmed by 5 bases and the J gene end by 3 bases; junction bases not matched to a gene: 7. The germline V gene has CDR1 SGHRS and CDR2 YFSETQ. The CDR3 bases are TGCGCCAGCAGTGATACTAGCGGGGGGGCCCACACCGGGGAGCTGTTTTTT. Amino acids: CASSDTSGGAHTGELFF. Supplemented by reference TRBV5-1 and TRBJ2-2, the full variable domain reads KAGVTQTPRYLIKTRGQQVTLSCSPISGHRSVSWYQQTPGQGLQFLFEYFSETQRNKGNFPGRFSGRQFSNSRSEMNVSTLELGDSALYLCASSDTSGGAHTGELFFGEGSRLTVL.

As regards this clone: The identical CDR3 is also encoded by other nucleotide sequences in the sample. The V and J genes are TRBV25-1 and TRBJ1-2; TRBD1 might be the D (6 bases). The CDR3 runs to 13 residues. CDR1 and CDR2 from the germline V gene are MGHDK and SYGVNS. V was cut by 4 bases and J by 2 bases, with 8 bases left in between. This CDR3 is CASSGQGNYGYTF. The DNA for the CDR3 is TGTGCCAGCAGTGGGCAGGGGAACTATGGCTACACCTTC.

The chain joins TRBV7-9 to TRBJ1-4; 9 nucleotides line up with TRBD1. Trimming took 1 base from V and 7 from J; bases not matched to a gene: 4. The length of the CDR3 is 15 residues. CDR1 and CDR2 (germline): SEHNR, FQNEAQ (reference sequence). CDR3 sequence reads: CASSLVGQGGEKLFF. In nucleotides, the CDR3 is TGTGCCAGCAGCTTAGTGGGACAGGGCGGTGAAAAACTGTTTTTT.

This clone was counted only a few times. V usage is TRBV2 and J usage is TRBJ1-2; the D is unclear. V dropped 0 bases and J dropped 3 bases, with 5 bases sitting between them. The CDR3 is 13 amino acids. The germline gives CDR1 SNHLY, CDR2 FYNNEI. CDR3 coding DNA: TGTGCCAGCAGTGAAGCCATCCACTATGGCTACACCTTC. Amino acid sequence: CASSEAIHYGYTF. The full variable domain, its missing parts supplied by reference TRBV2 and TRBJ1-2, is EPEVTQTPSHQVTQMGQEVILRCVPISNHLYFYWYRQILGQKVEFLVSFYNNEISEKSEIFDDQFSVERPDGSNFTLKIRSTKLEDSAMYFCASSEAIHYGYTFGSGTRLTVV.

Written as DNA, the CDR3 is TGTGCCAGCAGTTCCACTCCGAATTACGAGCAGTACTTC. This encodes CASSSTPNYEQYF. This chain links TRBV28 with TRBJ2-7; D is unclear. Per the germline V gene, CDR1 is MDHEN and CDR2 is SYDVKM. The V end lost 4 bases, the J end lost 4 bases, and 11 bases lay between the germline ends. CDR3 length equals 13 residues.

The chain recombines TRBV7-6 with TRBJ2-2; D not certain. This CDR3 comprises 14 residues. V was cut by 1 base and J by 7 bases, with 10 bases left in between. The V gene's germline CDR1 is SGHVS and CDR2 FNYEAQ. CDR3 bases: TGTGCCAGCAGCTTAGGCCAAGGGAACGGGGAGCTGTTTTTT. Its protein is CASSLGQGNGELFF.

The CDR3 reads CASSLARGGPANYGYTF. Written as DNA, the CDR3 is TGCGCCAGCAGCTTGGCCAGAGGGGGACCCGCTAACTATGGCTACACCTTC. The J gene is TRBJ1-2, the V gene TRBV5-1, with D possibly TRBD1 on 6 matching bases. The CDR3 is made up of 17 amino acids. V dropped 0 bases and J dropped 0 bases, with 15 bases sitting between them. Germline V CDR1 and CDR2: SGHRS, YFSETQ.

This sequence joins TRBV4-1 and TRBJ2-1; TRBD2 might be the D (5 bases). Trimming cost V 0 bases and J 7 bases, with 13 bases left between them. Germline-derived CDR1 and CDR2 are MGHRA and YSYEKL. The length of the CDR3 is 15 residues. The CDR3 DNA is TGCGCCAGCAGCCAAGACGTGGCTAGCTTAAATGAGCAGTTCTTC. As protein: CASSQDVASLNEQFF.

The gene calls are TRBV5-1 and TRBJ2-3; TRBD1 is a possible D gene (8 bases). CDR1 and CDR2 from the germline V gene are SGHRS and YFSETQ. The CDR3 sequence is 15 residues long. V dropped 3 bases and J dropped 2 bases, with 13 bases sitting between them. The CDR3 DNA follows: TGCGCCAGCAGCTGGGGGGGACAGGTCACAGATACGCAGTATTTT. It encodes CASSWGGQVTDTQYF.

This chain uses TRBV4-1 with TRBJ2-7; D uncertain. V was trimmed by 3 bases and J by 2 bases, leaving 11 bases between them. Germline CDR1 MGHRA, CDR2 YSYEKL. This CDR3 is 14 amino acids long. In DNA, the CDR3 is TGCGCCAGCAGCCACAGGATCGGAACCTACGAGCAGTACTTC. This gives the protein CASSHRIGTYEQYF.

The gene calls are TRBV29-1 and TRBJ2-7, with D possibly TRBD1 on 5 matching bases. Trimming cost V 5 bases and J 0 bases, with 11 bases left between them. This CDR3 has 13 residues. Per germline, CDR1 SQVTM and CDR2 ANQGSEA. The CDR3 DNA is TGCAGCGTTCTGGCAGGGCCCTCCTACGAGCAGTACTTC. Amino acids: CSVLAGPSYEQYF.

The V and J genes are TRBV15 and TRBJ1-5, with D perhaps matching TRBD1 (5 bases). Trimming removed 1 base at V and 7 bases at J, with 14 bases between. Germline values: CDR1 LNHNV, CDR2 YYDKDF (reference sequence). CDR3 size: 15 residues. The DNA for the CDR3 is TGTGCCACCAGCAGAGGGGGAGGGGAAGAGCAGCCCCAGCATTTT. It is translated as CATSRGGGEEQPQHF.

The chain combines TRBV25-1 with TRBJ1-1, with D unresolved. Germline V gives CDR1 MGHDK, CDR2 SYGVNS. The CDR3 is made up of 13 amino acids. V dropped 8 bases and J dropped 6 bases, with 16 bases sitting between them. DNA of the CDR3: TGTGCCAGCCTGCGGCCCGAGACGGCTGAAGCTTTCTTT. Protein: CASLRPETAEAFF.

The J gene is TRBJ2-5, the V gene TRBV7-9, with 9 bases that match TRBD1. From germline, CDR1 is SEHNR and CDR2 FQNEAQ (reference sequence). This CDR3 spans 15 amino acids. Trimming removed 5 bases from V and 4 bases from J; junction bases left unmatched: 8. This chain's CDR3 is CASSLGTGPVETQYF. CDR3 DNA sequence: TGTGCCAGCAGCCTCGGGACAGGGCCGGTAGAGACCCAGTACTTC.

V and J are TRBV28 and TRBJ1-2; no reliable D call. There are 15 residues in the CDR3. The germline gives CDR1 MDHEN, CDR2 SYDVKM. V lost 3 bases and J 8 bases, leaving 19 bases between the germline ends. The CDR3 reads CASSFPEGTSRGYTF. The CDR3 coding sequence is TGTGCCAGCAGTTTTCCGGAGGGTACCTCTCGGGGCTACACCTTC.

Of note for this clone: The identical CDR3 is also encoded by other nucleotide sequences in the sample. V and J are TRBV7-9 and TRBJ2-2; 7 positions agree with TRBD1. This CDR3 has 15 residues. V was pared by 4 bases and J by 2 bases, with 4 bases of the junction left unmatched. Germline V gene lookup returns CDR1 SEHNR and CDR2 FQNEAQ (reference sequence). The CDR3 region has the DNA TGTGCCAGCAGCTCAACAGGGGTTAACACCGGGGAGCTGTTTTTT. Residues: CASSSTGVNTGELFF.

In DNA form, the CDR3 reads TGTGCCAGCAGCGTACAGGGGGCTTCCTACGAGCAGTACTTC. Protein product: CASSVQGASYEQYF. The rearrangement joins TRBV7-2 to TRBJ2-7; 9 bases line up with TRBD1. This CDR3 comprises 14 residues. Per the germline V gene, CDR1 is SGHTA and CDR2 is FQGNSA. V gave up 5 bases and J gave up 1 base; unmatched junction bases: 3.